This T cell receptor (beta chain) was observed in a study of T cells expressing NK-cell markers. Study-level findings and limits: No clear determination of HCMV specificity was made for expanded NKG2C+ T cell clones. The share of CD8+ T cells held by dominant NKG2C+ clonotypes was roughly 1.0-8% in about 6 donors.

5'RACE template switching built TCR beta cDNA with unique molecular identifiers. TCRdb re-analyzed the 5' RACE reads; it lists each CDR3 protein once, without DNA. In total, the table holds 500,000 to 700,000 distinct CDR3 sequences. Germline loops: CDR1 SGHDT, CDR2 YYEEEE. The CDR3 is 16 residues long. Regarding this clonotype: Its specificity is not known.

Sequences were obtained from blood T cells: a sorted CD56 or NKG2C T cell subset, CD4+ or CD8+ T cells, or bulk PBMC T cells (not recorded which). This receptor was taken from a man between 18 and 35 years old in good health. The chain carries TRBV5-6 and TRBJ2-5; the TCRdb D gene call, TRBD1, has no DNA to confirm it. The CDR3 reads CASSPVRQGVVETQYF.